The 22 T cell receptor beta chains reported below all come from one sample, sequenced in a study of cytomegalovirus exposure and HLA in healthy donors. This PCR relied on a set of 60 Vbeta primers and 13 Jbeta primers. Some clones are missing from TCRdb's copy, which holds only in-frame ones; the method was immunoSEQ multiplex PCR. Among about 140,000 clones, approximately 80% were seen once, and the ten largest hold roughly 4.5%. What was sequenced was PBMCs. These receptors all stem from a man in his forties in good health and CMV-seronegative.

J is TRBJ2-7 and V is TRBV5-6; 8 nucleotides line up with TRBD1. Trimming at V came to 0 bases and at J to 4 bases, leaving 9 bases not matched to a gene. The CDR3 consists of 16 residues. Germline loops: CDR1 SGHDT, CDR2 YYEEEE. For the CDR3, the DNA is TGTGCCAGCAGCTTGGGAGTGGGACAGGTAAAATACGAGCAGTACTTC. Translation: CASSLGVGQVKYEQYF.

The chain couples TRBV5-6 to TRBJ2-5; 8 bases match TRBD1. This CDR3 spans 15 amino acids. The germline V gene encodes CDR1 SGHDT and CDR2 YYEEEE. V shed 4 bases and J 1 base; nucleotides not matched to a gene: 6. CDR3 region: CASSLTGQGQETQYF. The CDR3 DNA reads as TGTGCCAGCAGCCTAACCGGACAGGGCCAAGAGACCCAGTACTTC.

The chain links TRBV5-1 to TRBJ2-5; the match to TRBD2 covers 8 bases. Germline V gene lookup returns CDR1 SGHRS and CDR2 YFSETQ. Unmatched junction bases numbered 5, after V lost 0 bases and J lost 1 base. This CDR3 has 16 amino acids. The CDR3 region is CASSLGQRGLQETQYF. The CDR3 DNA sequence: TGCGCCAGCAGCTTGGGCCAGCGGGGGCTCCAAGAGACCCAGTACTTC.

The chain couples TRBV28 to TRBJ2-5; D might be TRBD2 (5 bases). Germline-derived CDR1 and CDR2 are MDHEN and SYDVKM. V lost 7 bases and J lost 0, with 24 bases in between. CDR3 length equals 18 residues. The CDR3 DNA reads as TGTGCCAGCACTAACCTCCCTTCTGGCGGGCTAAACCAAGAGACCCAGTACTTC. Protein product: CASTNLPSGGLNQETQYF.

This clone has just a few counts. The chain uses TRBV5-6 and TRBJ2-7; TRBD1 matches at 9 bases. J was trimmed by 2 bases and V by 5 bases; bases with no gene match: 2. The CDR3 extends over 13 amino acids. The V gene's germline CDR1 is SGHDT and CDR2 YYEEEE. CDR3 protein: CASSGTGPYEQYF. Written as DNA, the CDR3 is TGTGCCAGCAGTGGGACAGGGCCCTACGAGCAGTACTTC.

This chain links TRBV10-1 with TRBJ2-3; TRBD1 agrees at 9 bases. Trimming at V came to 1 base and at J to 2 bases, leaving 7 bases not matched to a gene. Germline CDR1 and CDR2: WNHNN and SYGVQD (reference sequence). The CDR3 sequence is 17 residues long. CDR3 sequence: CASSEWRGQGPTDTQYF. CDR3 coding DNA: TGCGCCAGCAGTGAGTGGAGAGGACAGGGGCCCACAGATACGCAGTATTTT.

The CDR3 DNA sequence: TGTGCCACCTTGGGACAGGGCAATCAGCCCCAGCATTTT. Translating it yields CATLGQGNQPQHF. The rearrangement joins TRBV19 to TRBJ1-5; TRBD1 aligns across 8 bases. From germline, CDR1 is LNHDA and CDR2 SQIVND (reference sequence). This CDR3 comprises 13 residues. V shed 10 bases and J 2 bases; nucleotides not matched to a gene: 4.

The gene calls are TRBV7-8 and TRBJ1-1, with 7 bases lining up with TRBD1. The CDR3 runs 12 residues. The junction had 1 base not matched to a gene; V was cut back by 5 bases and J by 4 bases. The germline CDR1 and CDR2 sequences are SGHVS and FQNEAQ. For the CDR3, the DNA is TGTGCCAGCAGCGACAGGGTCACTGAAGCTTTCTTT. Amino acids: CASSDRVTEAFF.

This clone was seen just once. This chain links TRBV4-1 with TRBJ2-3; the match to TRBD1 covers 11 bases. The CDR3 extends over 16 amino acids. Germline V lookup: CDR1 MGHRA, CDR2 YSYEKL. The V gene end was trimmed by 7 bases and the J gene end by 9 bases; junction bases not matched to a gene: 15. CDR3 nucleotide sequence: TGCGCCAGCATCGACGGGGCAGGACAGGGGGCAGGAACGCAGTATTTT. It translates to CASIDGAGQGAGTQYF.

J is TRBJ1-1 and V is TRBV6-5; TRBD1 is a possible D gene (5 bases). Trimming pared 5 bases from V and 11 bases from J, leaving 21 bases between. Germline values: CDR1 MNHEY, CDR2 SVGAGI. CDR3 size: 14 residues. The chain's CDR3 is CASSPPGGAGQAFF. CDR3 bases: TGTGCCAGCAGTCCTCCAGGAGGGGCCGGGCAGGCTTTCTTT.

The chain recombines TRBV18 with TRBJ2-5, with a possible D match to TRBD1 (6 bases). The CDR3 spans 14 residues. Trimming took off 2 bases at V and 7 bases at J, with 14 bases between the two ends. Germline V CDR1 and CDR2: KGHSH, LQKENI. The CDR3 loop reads CASSPGQFWGTQYF. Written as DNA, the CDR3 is TGTGCCAGCTCACCAGGACAGTTTTGGGGGACCCAGTACTTC.

The CDR3 sequence is CASSPGEYRNTEAFF. The CDR3 region has the DNA TGTGCCAGCAGTCCTGGGGAGTACCGGAACACTGAAGCTTTCTTT. The chain uses TRBV27 and TRBJ1-1, with D unclear. V gave up 5 bases and J gave up 1 base, with 14 bases separating them. The CDR3 consists of 15 residues. Germline CDR1 MNHEY, CDR2 SMNVEV (reference sequence).

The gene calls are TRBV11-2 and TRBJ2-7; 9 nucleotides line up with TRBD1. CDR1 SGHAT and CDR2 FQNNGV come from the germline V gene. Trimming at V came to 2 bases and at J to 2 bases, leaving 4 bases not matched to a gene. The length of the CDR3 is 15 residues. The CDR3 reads CASSLTGGSPYEQYF. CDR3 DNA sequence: TGTGCCAGCAGCTTAACAGGGGGCTCCCCCTACGAGCAGTACTTC.

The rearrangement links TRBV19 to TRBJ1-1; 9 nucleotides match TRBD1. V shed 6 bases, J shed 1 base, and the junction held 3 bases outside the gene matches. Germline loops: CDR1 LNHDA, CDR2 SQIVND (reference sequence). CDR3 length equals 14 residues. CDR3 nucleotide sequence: TGTGCCAGTAGGAGGACAGGGGCGAACACTGAAGCTTTCTTT. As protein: CASRRTGANTEAFF.

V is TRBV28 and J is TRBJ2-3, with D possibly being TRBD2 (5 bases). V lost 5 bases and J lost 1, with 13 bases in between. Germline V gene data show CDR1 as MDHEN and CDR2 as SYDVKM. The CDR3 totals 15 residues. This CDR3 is CASSLEGEGTDTQYF. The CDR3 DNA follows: TGTGCCAGCAGTCTCGAGGGTGAGGGCACAGATACGCAGTATTTT. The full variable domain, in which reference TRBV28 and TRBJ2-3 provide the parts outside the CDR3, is DVKVTQSSRYLVKRTGEKVFLECVQDMDHENMFWYRQDPGLGLRLIYFSYDVKMKEKGDIPEGYSVSREKKERFSLILESASTNQTSMYLCASSLEGEGTDTQYFGPGTRLTVL.

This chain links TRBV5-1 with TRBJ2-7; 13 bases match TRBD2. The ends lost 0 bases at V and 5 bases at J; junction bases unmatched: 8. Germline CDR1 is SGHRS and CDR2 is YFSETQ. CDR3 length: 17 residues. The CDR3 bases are TGCGCCAGCAGCTTGGCCCCGGGACTAGCGGGGAATCACGAGCAGTACTTC. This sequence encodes CASSLAPGLAGNHEQYF.

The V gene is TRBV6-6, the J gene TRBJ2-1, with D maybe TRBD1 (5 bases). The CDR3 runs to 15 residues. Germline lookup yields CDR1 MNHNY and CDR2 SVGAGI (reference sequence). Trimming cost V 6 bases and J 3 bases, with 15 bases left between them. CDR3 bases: TGTGCCAGCAGCCTAGACAGCTTACTCTACAATGAGCAGTTCTTC. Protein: CASSLDSLLYNEQFF.

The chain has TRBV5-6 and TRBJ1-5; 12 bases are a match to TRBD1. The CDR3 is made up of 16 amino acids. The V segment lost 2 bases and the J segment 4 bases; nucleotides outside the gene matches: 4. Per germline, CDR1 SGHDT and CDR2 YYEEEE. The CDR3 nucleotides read TGTGCCAGCAGCTTAGGGACAGGGGGCTGGAATCAGCCCCAGCATTTT. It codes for CASSLGTGGWNQPQHF.

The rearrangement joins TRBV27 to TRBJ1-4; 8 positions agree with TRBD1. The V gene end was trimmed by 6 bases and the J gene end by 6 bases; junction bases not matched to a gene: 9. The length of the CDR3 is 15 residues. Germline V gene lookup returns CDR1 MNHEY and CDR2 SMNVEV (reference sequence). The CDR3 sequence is CASRPRQGRDEKLFF. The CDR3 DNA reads TGTGCCAGCAGACCTAGACAGGGGAGGGATGAAAAACTGTTTTTT.

For the CDR3, the DNA is TGTGCCAGCAGCGTATCAGGGCCGGAGACCCAGTACTTC. Protein sequence: CASSVSGPETQYF. The V and J genes are TRBV9 and TRBJ2-5, with a tentative D call TRBD1 (5 bases). V was shortened by 1 base and J by 5 bases, with 9 bases between the two germline ends. The germline V gene has CDR1 SGDLS and CDR2 YYNGEE. The CDR3 is 13 amino acids.

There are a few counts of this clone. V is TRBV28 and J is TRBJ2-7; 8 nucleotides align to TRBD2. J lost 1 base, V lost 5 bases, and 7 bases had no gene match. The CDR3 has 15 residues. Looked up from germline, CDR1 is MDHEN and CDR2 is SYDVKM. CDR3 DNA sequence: TGTGCCAGCAGTGTTAGCGGGGCCTCTTCCTACGAGCAGTACTTC. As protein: CASSVSGASSYEQYF. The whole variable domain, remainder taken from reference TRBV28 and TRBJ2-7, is DVKVTQSSRYLVKRTGEKVFLECVQDMDHENMFWYRQDPGLGLRLIYFSYDVKMKEKGDIPEGYSVSREKKERFSLILESASTNQTSMYLCASSVSGASSYEQYFGPGTRLTVT.

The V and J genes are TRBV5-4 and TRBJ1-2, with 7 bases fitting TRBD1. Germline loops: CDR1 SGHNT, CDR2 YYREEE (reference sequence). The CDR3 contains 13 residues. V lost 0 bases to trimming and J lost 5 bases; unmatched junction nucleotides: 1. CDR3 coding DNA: TGTGCCAGCAGCTTGGACAGGGGTTATGGCTACACCTTC. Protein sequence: CASSLDRGYGYTF.